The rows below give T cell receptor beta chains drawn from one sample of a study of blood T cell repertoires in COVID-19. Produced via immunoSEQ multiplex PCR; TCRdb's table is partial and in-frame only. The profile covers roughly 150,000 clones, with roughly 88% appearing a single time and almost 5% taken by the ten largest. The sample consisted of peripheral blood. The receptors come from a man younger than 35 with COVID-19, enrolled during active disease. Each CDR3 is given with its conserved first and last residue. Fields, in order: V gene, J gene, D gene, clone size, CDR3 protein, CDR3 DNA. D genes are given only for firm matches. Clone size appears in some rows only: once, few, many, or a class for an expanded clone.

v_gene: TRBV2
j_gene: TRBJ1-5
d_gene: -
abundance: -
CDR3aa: CASKAGNQPQHF
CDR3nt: TGTGCCAGCAAGGCGGGGAATCAGCCCCAGCATTTT

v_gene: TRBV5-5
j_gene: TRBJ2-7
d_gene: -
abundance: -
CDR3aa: CASSLGQWSSYEQYF
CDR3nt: TGTGCCAGCAGCTTGGGACAGTGGAGCTCCTACGAGCAGTACTTC

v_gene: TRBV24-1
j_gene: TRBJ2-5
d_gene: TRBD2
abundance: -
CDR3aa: CATSDRGGVEQETQYF
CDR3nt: TGTGCCACCAGTGATCGGGGGGGAGTGGAACAAGAGACCCAGTACTTC

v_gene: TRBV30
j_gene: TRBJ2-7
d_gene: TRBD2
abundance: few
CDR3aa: CAWSDLLGLVSYEQYF
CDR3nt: TGTGCCTGGAGTGACCTTTTGGGACTAGTTTCCTACGAGCAGTACTTC

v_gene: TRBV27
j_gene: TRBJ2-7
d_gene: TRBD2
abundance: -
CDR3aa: CASSSAGAYEQYF
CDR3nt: TGTGCCAGCAGTAGCGCGGGAGCCTACGAGCAGTACTTC

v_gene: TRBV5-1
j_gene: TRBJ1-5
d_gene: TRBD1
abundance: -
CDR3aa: CASSPTTGSNQPQHF
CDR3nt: TGCGCCAGCAGCCCTACGACAGGGAGCAATCAGCCCCAGCATTTT

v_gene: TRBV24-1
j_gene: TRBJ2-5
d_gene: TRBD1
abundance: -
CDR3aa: CATSDEDRGQETQYF
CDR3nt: TGTGCCACCAGTGATGAGGACAGGGGGCAAGAGACCCAGTACTTC

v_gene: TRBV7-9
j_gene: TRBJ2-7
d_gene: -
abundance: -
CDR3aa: CASSIGQTRSYF
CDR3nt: TGTGCCAGCAGCATAGGACAGACAAGGTCGTACTTC

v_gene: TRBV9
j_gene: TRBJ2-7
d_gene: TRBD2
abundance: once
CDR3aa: CASSESGAGYEQYF
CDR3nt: TGTGCCAGCAGCGAGAGCGGGGCCGGCTACGAGCAGTACTTC

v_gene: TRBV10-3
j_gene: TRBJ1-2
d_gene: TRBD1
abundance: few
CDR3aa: CAISELQGVAGYTF
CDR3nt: TGTGCCATCAGTGAACTACAGGGGGTGGCTGGCTACACCTTC

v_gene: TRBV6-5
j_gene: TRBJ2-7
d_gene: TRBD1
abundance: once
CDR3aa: CASSYLGQLDEQYF
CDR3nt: TGTGCCAGCAGTTACCTGGGACAGCTGGACGAGCAGTACTTC

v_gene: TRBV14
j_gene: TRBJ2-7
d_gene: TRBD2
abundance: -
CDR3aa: CASSQTPGLAGFEQYF
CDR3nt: TGTGCCAGCAGCCAAACCCCCGGACTAGCGGGGTTTGAGCAGTACTTC

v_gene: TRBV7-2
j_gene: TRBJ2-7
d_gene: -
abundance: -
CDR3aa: CASSVTGVSYEQYF
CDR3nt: TGTGCCAGCAGCGTAACCGGGGTCTCCTACGAGCAGTACTTC

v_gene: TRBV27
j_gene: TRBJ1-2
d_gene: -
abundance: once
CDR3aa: CASSARDTDGYTF
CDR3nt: TGTGCCAGCAGTGCCCGGGACACAGATGGCTACACCTTC

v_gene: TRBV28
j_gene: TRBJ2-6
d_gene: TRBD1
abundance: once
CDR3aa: CASSPPGQGDGANVLTF
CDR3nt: TGTGCCAGCAGTCCCCCGGGACAGGGGGATGGGGCCAACGTCCTGACTTTC

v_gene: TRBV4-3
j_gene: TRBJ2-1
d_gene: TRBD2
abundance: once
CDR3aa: CASSSREGRHNEQFF
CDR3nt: TGCGCCAGCAGCTCAAGGGAGGGACGGCACAATGAGCAGTTCTTC

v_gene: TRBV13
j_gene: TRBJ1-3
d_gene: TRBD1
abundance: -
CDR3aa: CASSLPTGAGNTIYF
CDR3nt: TGTGCCAGCAGCTTACCGACAGGGGCTGGAAACACCATATATTTT

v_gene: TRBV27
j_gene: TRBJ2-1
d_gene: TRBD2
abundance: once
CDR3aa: CASSPPLAGGPYNEQFF
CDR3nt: TGTGCCAGCAGTCCTCCTCTAGCGGGAGGGCCCTACAATGAGCAGTTCTTC

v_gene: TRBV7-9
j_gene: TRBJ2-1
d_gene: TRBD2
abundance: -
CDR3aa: CASSPSGSSYNEQFF
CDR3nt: TGTGCCAGCAGCCCCAGCGGGAGCTCCTACAATGAGCAGTTCTTC

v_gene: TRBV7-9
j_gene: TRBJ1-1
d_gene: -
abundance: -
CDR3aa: CASSPWGGITEAFF
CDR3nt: TGTGCCAGCAGCCCTTGGGGGGGTATTACTGAAGCTTTCTTT

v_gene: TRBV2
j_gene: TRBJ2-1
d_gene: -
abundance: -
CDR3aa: CASTFYHEQFF
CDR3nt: TGTGCCAGCACCTTCTACCATGAGCAGTTCTTC

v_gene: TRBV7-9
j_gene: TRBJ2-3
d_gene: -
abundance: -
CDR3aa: CASSPVTDTQYF
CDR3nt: TGTGCCAGCAGCCCCGTCACAGATACGCAGTATTTT

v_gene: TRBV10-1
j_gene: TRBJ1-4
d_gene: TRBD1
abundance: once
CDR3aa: CASSESRGQEKLLF
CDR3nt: TGCGCCAGCAGTGAAAGCAGGGGGCAGGAAAAACTGCTTTTT

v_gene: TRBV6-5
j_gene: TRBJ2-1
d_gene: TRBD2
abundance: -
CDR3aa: CASSLGLAVSYNEQFF
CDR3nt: TGTGCCAGCAGTTTAGGACTAGCGGTCTCCTACAATGAGCAGTTCTTC

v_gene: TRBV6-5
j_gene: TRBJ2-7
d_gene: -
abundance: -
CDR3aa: CASSYSFRLDYEQYF
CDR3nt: TGTGCCAGCAGTTACTCGTTCCGACTTGACTACGAGCAGTACTTC

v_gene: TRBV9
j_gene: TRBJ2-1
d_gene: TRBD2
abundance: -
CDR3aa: CASSVEASGSIEQFF
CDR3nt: TGTGCCAGCAGCGTAGAGGCTAGCGGGAGTATTGAGCAGTTCTTC

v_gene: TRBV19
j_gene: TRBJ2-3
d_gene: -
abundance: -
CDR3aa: CASSGPRQGTDTQYF
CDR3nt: TGTGCCAGTAGTGGTCCACGACAGGGCACAGATACGCAGTATTTT

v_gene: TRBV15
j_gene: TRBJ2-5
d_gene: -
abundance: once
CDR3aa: CATSRGGRLQTQYF
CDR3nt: TGTGCCACCAGCAGGGGAGGCAGGCTGCAGACCCAGTACTTC

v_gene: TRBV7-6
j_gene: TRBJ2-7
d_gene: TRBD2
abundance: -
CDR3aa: CASSLGGGRAHEQYF
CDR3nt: TGTGCCAGCAGCTTAGGCGGCGGGAGGGCCCACGAGCAGTACTTC

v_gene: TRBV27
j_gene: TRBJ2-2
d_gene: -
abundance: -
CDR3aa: CASSLFEWRGTGGELFF
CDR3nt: TGTGCCAGCAGCCTGTTCGAATGGCGGGGAACGGGCGGGGAGCTGTTTTTT

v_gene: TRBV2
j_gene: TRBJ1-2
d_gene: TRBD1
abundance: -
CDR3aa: CASSDRQGLYGYTF
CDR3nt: TGTGCCAGCAGTGACCGACAGGGGCTCTATGGCTACACCTTC

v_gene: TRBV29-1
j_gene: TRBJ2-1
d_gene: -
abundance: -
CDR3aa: CSVRVPQGGHYNEQFF
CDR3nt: TGCAGCGTCCGGGTCCCCCAGGGGGGTCATTACAATGAGCAGTTCTTC

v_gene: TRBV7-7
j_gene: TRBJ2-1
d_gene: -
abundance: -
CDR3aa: CASSPVEGGGEQFF
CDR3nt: TGTGCCAGCAGCCCTGTGGAGGGAGGAGGTGAGCAGTTCTTC